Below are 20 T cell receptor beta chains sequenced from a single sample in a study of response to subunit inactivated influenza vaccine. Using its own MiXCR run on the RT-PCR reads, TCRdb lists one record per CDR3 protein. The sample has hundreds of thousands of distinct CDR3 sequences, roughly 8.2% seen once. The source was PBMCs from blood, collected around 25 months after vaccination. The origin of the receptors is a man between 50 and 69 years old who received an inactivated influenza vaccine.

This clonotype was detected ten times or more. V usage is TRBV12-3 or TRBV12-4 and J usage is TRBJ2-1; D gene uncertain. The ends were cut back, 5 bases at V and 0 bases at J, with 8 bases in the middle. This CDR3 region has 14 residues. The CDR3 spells CASSPSPSYNEQFF. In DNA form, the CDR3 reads TGTGCCAGCAGTCCGTCTCCCTCCTACAATGAGCAGTTCTTC.

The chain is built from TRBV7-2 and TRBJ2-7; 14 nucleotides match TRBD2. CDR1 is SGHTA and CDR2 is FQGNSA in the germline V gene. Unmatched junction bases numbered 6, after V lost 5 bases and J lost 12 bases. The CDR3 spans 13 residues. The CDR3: CASSMGLAGDVYF. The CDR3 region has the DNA TGTGCCAGCAGCATGGGACTAGCGGGAGACGTGTACTTC. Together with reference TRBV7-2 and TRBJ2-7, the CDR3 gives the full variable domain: GAGVSQSPSNKVTEKGKDVELRCDPISGHTALYWYRQSLGQGLEFLIYFQGNSAPDKSGLPSDRFSAERTGGSVSTLTIQRTQQEDSAVYLCASSMGLAGDVYFGPGTRLTVT.

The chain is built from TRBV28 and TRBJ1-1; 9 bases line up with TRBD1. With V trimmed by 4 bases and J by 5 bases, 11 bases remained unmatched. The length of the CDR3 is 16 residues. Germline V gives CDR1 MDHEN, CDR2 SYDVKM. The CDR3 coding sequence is TGTGCCAGCAGTTCGGGACAGGGATTAGGCGAGACTGAAGCTTTCTTT. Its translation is CASSSGQGLGETEAFF.

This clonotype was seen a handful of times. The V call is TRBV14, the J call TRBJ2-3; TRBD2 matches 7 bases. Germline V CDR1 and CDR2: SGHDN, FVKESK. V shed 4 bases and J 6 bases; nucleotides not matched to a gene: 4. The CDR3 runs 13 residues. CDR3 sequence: CASSRQLADTQYF. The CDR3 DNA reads TGTGCCAGCAGCCGCCAACTAGCGGATACGCAGTATTTT.

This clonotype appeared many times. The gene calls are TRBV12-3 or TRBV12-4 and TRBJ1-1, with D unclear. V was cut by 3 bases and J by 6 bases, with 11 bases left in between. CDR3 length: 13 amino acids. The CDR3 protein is CASSLAEEAEAFF. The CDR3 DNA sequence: TGTGCCAGCAGTTTGGCGGAAGAAGCTGAAGCTTTCTTT.

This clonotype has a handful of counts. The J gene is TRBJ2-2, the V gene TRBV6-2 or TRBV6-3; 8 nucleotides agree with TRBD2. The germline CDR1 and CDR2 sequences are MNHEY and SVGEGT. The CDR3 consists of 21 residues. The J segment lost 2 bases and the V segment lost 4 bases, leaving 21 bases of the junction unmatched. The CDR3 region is CASSSYYDQRGGVGNTGELFF. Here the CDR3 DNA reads TGTGCCAGCAGTTCCTATTACGACCAACGGGGGGGCGTTGGAAACACCGGGGAGCTGTTTTTT.

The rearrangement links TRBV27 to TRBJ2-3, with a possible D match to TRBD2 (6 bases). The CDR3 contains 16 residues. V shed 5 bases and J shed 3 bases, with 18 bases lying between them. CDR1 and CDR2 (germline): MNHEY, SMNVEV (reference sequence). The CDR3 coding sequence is TGTGCCAGCAGTCCGGCGGGGTTCCTGGTAACAGATACGCAGTATTTT. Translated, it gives CASSPAGFLVTDTQYF.

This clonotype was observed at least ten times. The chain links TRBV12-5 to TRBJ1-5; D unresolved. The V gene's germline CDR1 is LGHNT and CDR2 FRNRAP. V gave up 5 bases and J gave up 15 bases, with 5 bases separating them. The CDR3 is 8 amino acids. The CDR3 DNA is TGTGCTAGTGGTAGGAGGCATTTT. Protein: CASGRRHF. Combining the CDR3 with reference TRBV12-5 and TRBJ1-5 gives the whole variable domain DARVTQTPRHKVTEMGQEVTMRCQPILGHNTVFWYRQTMMQGLELLAYFRNRAPLDDSGMPKDRFSAEMPDATLATLKIQPSEPRDSAVYFCASGRRHFGDGTRLSIL.

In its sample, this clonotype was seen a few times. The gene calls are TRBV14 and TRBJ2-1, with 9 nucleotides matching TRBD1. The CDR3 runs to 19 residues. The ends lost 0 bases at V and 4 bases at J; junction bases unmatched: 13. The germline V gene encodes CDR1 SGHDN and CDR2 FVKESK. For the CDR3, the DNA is TGTGCCAGCAGCCAAGATTTCTTGGACAGGGGATTAGGGTACAATGAGCAGTTCTTC. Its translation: CASSQDFLDRGLGYNEQFF.

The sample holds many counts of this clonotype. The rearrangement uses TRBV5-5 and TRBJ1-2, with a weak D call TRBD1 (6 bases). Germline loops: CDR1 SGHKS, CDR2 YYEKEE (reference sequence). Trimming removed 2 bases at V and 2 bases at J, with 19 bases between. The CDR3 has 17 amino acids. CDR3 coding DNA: TGTGCCAGCAGCTTATGGGGTCGGGACATAGCCAACTATGGCTACACCTTC. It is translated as CASSLWGRDIANYGYTF.

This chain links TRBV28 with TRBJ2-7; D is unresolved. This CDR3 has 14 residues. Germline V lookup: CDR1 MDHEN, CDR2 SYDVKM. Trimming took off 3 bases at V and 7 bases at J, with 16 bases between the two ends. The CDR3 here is CASSLVLEPGEQYF. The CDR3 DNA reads TGTGCCAGCAGTTTGGTCTTGGAACCTGGGGAGCAGTACTTC.

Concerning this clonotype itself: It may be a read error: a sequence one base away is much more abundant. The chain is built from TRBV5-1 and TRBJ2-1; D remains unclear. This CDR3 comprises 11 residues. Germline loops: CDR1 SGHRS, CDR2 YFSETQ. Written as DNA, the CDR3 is TGCGCCAGCAGCAAAGACGCATCACTTAACTTC. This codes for CASSKDASLNF.

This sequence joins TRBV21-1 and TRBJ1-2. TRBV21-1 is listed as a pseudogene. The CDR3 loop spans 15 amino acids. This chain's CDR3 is CASSMVPSANYGYTF. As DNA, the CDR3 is TGTGCCAGCAGCATGGTTCCCTCCGCTAACTATGGCTACACCTTC.

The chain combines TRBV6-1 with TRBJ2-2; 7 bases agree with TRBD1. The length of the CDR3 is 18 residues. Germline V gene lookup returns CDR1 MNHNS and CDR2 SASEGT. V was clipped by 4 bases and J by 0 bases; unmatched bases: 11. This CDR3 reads CASSAQTGWGANTGELFF. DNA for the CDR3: TGTGCCAGCAGTGCCCAGACAGGGTGGGGCGCGAACACCGGGGAGCTGTTTTTT.

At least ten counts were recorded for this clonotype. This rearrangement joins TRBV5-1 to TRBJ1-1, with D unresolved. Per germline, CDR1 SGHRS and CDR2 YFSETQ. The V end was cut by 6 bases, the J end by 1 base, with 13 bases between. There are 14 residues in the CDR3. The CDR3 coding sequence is TGCGCCAGCAACCATCCTGGGGAGAACACTGAAGCTTTCTTT. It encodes CASNHPGENTEAFF.

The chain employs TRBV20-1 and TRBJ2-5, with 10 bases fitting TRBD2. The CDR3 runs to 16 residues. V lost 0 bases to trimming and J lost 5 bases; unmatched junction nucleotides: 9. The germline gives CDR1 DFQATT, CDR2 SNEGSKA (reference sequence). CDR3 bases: TGCAGTGCTAGAGACCCTAGCGGGGGTGATTGGGAGACCCAGTACTTC. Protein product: CSARDPSGGDWETQYF.

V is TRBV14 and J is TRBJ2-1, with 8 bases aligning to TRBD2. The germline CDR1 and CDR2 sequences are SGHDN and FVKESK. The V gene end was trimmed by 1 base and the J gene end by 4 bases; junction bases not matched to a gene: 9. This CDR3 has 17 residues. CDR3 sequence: CASSQVRAGVGYNEQFF. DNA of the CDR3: TGTGCCAGCAGCCAAGTCAGAGCGGGAGTGGGGTACAATGAGCAGTTCTTC.

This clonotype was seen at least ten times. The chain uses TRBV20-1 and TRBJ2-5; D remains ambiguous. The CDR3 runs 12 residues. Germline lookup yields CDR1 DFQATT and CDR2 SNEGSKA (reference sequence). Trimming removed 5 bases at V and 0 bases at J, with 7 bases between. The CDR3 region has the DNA TGCAGTGCTGGACCCAACCAAGAGACCCAGTACTTC. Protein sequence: CSAGPNQETQYF.

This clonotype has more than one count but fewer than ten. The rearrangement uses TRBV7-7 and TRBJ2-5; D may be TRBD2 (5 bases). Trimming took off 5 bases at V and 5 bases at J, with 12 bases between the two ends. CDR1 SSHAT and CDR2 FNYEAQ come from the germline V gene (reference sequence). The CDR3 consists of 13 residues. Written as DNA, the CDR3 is TGTGCCAGCAGCCCTTGGGAGAGCGAGACCCAGTACTTC. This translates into CASSPWESETQYF. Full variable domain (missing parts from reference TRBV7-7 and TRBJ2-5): GAGVSQSPRYKVTKRGQDVTLRCDPISSHATLYWYQQALGQGPEFLTYFNYEAQPDKSGLPSDRFSAERPEGSISTLTIQRTEQRDSAMYRCASSPWESETQYFGPGTRLLVL.

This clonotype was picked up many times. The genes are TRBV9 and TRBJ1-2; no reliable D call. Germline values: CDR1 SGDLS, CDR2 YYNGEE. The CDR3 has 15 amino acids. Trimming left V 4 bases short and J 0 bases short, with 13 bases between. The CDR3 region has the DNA TGTGCCAGCAGCCCTCAGACTGAAGCTAACTATGGCTACACCTTC. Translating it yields CASSPQTEANYGYTF.